The source of this T cell receptor (beta chain) is a study of shared clonotypes between healthy human individuals. The germline V and J ends were trimmed by 5 bases and 4 bases, with 11 bases remaining between them. CDR1 and CDR2 (germline): MNHEY, SVGAGI. CDR3 length: 13 residues. Details on this clone: The antigen is not known.

Study outcomes and limitations: Naive subsets typically showed greater estimated richness than memory subsets.

Clones were read by immunoSEQ multiplex PCR, and TCRdb kept only the in-frame ones, dropping some. The sample holds about 2 million clones, approximately 94% seen once. CD8 cells regarded as naive lacked CD45RO, were positively chosen for CCR7, and omitted terminally differentiated effector memory CD45RA+ cells. What was sequenced was naive CD8+ T cells sorted from blood. This chain links TRBV6-5 with TRBJ1-2; unclear D gene. The source of this sequence is a man aged 18 to 29 in good health. In DNA form, the CDR3 reads TGTGCCAGCAGTCCCGACCTCTCCTATGGCTACACCTTC. Translated, it gives CASSPDLSYGYTF.